One and the same sample provided the 21 T cell receptor beta chains below, sequenced in a study of T-cell memory formation after mild COVID-19. TCRdb processed the 5' RACE reads anew with MiXCR; each CDR3 protein has one entry. The table shows hundreds of thousands of distinct CDR3 sequences, with more than 15% occurring only once. The sample was PBMCs or a T cell subset sorted from them (not recorded which). The receptors come from a man aged 18 to 29 who had mild COVID-19 (a few samples of this study predate the infection). Cell type and time point are not known.

This chain links TRBV5-1 with TRBJ2-2; possibly TRBD1 or TRBD2 for D (5 bases each). Per germline, CDR1 SGHRS and CDR2 YFSETQ. CDR3 length: 18 amino acids. With 0 bases removed from V and 1 base from J, the gap between germline ends came to 16 bases. CDR3 sequence: CASSLVWGSLENTGELFF. The CDR3 bases are TGCGCCAGCAGCTTGGTTTGGGGGTCCCTGGAGAACACCGGGGAGCTGTTTTTT.

In its sample, this clonotype was seen a few times. The chain couples TRBV29-1 to TRBJ2-1; TRBD2 agrees at 8 bases. Germline CDR1 is SQVTM and CDR2 is ANQGSEA. CDR3 size: 12 residues. Unmatched junction bases numbered 6, after V lost 6 bases and J lost 8 bases. In DNA, the CDR3 is TGCAGCGTGGGACTAGGGGTCCATGAGCAGTTCTTC. Amino acids: CSVGLGVHEQFF.

This clonotype was seen only a few times. The rearrangement uses TRBV21-1 and TRBJ1-5; the DNA was not compared with TRBD1, the D call given in the table. TRBV21-1 is classified as a pseudogene. CDR3 length: 17 residues. The CDR3 loop reads CASSKVSEGRENQPQHF. Written as DNA, the CDR3 is TGTGCCAGCAGCAAAGTTTCCGAGGGAAGGGAAAATCAGCCCCAGCATTTT.

This clonotype was picked up a small number of times. V usage is TRBV11-2 and J usage is TRBJ1-4; D is perhaps TRBD1 (5 bases). Trimming took 0 bases from V and 7 from J, leaving 9 bases between them. Germline-derived CDR1 and CDR2 are SGHAT and FQNNGV. The CDR3 spans 14 residues. CDR3 sequence: CASSLEGVLEKLFF. The CDR3 region has the DNA TGTGCCAGCAGCTTAGAGGGGGTGCTTGAAAAACTGTTTTTT.

CDR3: CASSYSPSITDTQYF. The DNA of the CDR3 is TGTGCCAGCAGTTACTCGCCTTCCATCACAGATACGCAGTATTTT. The chain carries TRBV6-6 and TRBJ2-3; D unclear. This CDR3 contains 15 residues. The V end was cut by 0 bases, the J end by 2 bases, with 9 bases between. CDR1 is MNHNY, CDR2 SVGAGI, per germline (reference sequence).

This clonotype was detected only a few times. The chain carries TRBV12-3 or TRBV12-4 and TRBJ2-3; D is tentatively TRBD1 or TRBD2 (6 bases each). CDR3 length equals 18 residues. V was clipped by 6 bases and J by 6 bases, with 28 bases between them. In DNA, the CDR3 is TGTGCCAGCAGCCTAGTGGGCCGGGGGCGATTAGTTTTGGATACGCAGTATTTT. Protein product: CASSLVGRGRLVLDTQYF.

This clonotype has a count of ten or more. The CDR3 nucleotides are TGCGCCAGCAGCTTGGGAGACAGCGGGTCCGAGCAGTACTTC. Translation: CASSLGDSGSEQYF. This chain joins TRBV5-1 and TRBJ2-7, with D tentatively TRBD2 (6 bases). The V and J ends lost 0 bases and 6 bases respectively, with 13 bases between them. The CDR3 consists of 14 residues. Looked up from germline, CDR1 is SGHRS and CDR2 is YFSETQ.

The table lists this clonotype with many counts. This CDR3 is CASSSLGVRTEAFF. DNA for the CDR3: TGTGCCAGCAGTTCCCTGGGGGTACGAACTGAAGCTTTCTTT. The chain is built from TRBV5-6 and TRBJ1-1, with D perhaps TRBD1 (5 bases). This CDR3 has 14 amino acids. The germline V and J ends were trimmed by 5 bases and 5 bases, with 16 bases remaining between them. Germline CDR1 is SGHDT and CDR2 is YYEEEE.

This clonotype appeared a few times. The V call is TRBV18, the J call TRBJ1-5; D is ambiguous. CDR1 is KGHSH, CDR2 LQKENI, per germline. This CDR3 comprises 13 residues. Trimming cost V 0 bases and J 7 bases, with 7 bases left between them. The CDR3 spells CASSPPGYQPQHF. For the CDR3, the DNA is TGTGCCAGCTCACCACCGGGCTACCAGCCCCAGCATTTT.

This chain uses TRBV21-1 with TRBJ1-4. TRBV21-1 is a pseudogene locus. This CDR3 region has 17 residues. The CDR3 region is CASSKEHRACMVEKLFF. The CDR3 DNA reads TGTGCCAGCAGCAAAGAACACAGAGCTTGTATGGTGGAAAAACTGTTTTTT.

This clonotype was seen only a few times. The chain carries TRBV7-9 and TRBJ1-1; D not certain. The CDR3 is made up of 12 amino acids. With 10 bases removed from V and 1 base from J, the gap between germline ends came to 10 bases. CDR1 and CDR2 from the germline V gene are SEHNR and FQNEAQ (reference sequence). The CDR3 region is CAIERGNTEAFF. Written as DNA, the CDR3 is TGTGCCATCGAGCGGGGGAACACTGAAGCTTTCTTT.

The rearrangement joins TRBV6-5 to TRBJ2-3, with TRBD2 matching 8 bases. The J segment lost 7 bases and the V segment lost 2 bases, leaving 8 bases of the junction unmatched. CDR3 size: 15 residues. CDR1 is MNHEY, CDR2 SVGAGI, per germline. CDR3 DNA: TGTGCCAGCAGTTACGCGCCGGGGGGGCCGAATACGCAGTATTTT. Protein: CASSYAPGGPNTQYF.

A few counts support this clonotype. The chain recombines TRBV20-1 with TRBJ2-1; TRBD2 might be the D (6 bases). This CDR3 is built from 12 residues. Germline CDR1 and CDR2: DFQATT and SNEGSKA (reference sequence). Trimming pared 5 bases from V and 9 bases from J, leaving 14 bases between. Here the CDR3 reads CSAGTSPREQFF. CDR3 bases: TGCAGTGCTGGGACTTCCCCCCGTGAGCAGTTCTTC.

The chain employs TRBV20-1 and TRBJ1-5, with D hard to call. CDR1 and CDR2 (germline): DFQATT, SNEGSKA (reference sequence). Trimming cost V 6 bases and J 11 bases, with 17 bases left between them. This CDR3 spans 12 amino acids. The CDR3 loop is CSAPDWRKAQHF. The CDR3 DNA reads TGCAGTGCCCCAGACTGGCGGAAGGCCCAGCATTTT.

This clonotype turned up a few times. The V and J genes are TRBV6-1 and TRBJ1-5; D gene uncertain. This CDR3 region has 16 residues. CDR1 is MNHNS, CDR2 SASEGT, per germline. V was cut by 6 bases and J by 4 bases, with 19 bases left in between. CDR3: CASSAEKREANQPQHF. For the CDR3, the DNA is TGTGCCAGCAGCGCTGAGAAACGGGAGGCGAATCAGCCCCAGCATTTT.

V and J are TRBV12-3 or TRBV12-4 and TRBJ1-1; D remains unclear. The CDR3 is 15 residues long. The V and J ends lost 3 bases and 4 bases respectively, with 15 bases between them. This CDR3 is CASSFNSGSFTEAFF. DNA for the CDR3: TGTGCCAGCAGTTTTAACAGTGGTTCGTTCACTGAAGCTTTCTTT.

This clonotype showed up just a few times. The chain recombines TRBV5-1 with TRBJ1-4; tentative D call: TRBD1 (5 bases). The CDR3 has 14 residues. V gave up 3 bases and J gave up 6 bases, with 12 bases separating them. Germline V lookup: CDR1 SGHRS, CDR2 YFSETQ. This CDR3 reads CASSWGSGDEKLFF. The CDR3 bases are TGCGCCAGCAGCTGGGGGTCGGGCGATGAAAAACTGTTTTTT.

The CDR3 region has the DNA TGTGCCAGCAGTTATTCAGGGGCCACGACAGATCAGCCCCAGCATTTT. The encoded protein is CASSYSGATTDQPQHF. The chain joins TRBV6-5 to TRBJ1-5, with D perhaps matching TRBD1 (6 bases). The germline V and J ends were trimmed by 3 bases and 5 bases, with 17 bases remaining between them. CDR1 is MNHEY and CDR2 is SVGAGI in the germline V gene. This CDR3 comprises 16 residues.

This clonotype was seen only a few times. The chain recombines TRBV20-1 with TRBJ2-1; D is possibly TRBD1 (6 bases). This CDR3 contains 14 residues. Germline V gives CDR1 DFQATT, CDR2 SNEGSKA (reference sequence). V was clipped by 4 bases and J by 4 bases, with 14 bases between them. The CDR3 loop reads CSATRTDRYNEQFF. The CDR3 region has the DNA TGCAGTGCTACTCGGACAGATCGGTACAATGAGCAGTTCTTC.

The chain links TRBV9 to TRBJ1-2; weak D call: TRBD1 (5 bases). Trimming shortened V by 4 bases and J by 8 bases, and 18 bases separated the two germline ends. CDR3 size: 14 residues. Germline V gene data show CDR1 as SGDLS and CDR2 as YYNGEE. CDR3 protein: CASSPHPGPEGYTF. Written as DNA, the CDR3 is TGTGCCAGCAGCCCCCACCCGGGACCGGAAGGCTACACCTTC.

This clonotype was seen repeatedly, ten times or more. The chain links TRBV6-6 to TRBJ1-1, with D maybe TRBD1 (6 bases). This CDR3 is 15 amino acids long. Trimming pared 1 base from V and 3 bases from J, leaving 12 bases between. In germline, CDR1 is MNHNY, CDR2 SVGAGI (reference sequence). In DNA, the CDR3 is TGTGCCAGCAGTTACTTTCACGGACAGTACACTGAAGCTTTCTTT. The encoded protein is CASSYFHGQYTEAFF.